This T cell receptor beta chain was sequenced in a study of T cell changes during pregnancy in multiple sclerosis (dated by TCRdb to the late 2010s). Regarding the complete study: The study looked at changes in the T cell repertoire across pregnancy in women with multiple sclerosis.

Trimming takes 7 bases from V and 8 bases from J, and the germline ends sit 24 bases apart. Inclusive of the bounding cysteine and phenylalanine, the CDR3 is 16 residues long. Just the 48-base CDR3 DNA is kept, in frame starting at base 1. CDR1 and CDR2, looked up from the germline V gene, are SQVTM and ANQGSEA. On this clone: Its antigen remains unidentified. There are no base qualities to consult, and no much larger clone falls within one base.

Receptor amplification or capture employed the immunoSEQ multiplex PCR assay. In its TCRdb copy, this immuneACCESS table keeps in-frame sequences only and misses some clones. Where compared with another copy, unresolved V genes explain less than half of these, and the others have no known cause. In all, the sample holds about 60,000 clones, and 90% to 95% of those were seen once. The top ten clonotypes cover about 0.85% of the sample. Sequenced here: peripheral blood, sampled in the first trimester of pregnancy. This receptor was identified in a female donor with multiple sclerosis, enrolled in a pregnancy study. The rearranged chain carries TRBV29-1 and TRBJ1-6; TRBD1 might be the D gene, on 6 matching bases. The nucleotide sequence is TGCAGCGCCGCCGAGGGGGGGGGCCCGGGGGATTCACCCCTCCACTTT. Protein translation: CSAAEGGGPGDSPLHF. The entire variable domain, with the stretches around the CDR3 drawn from the reference TRBV29-1 and TRBJ1-6 proteins, is SAVISQKPSRDICQRGTSLTIQCQVDSQVTMMFWYRQQPGQSLTLIATANQGSEATYESGFVIDKFPISRPNLTFSTLTVSNMSPEDSSIYLCSAAEGGGPGDSPLHFGNGTRLTVT.